This T cell receptor (beta chain) was captured in a study of blood T cell repertoires in COVID-19. Study details: The United States, Italy and Spain provided the acute and convalescent COVID-19 samples. PBMCs, B-cell-depleted T cells, or T cells provided the cDNA or gDNA that made up the material.

The CDR3 runs 13 residues. The germline CDR1 and CDR2 sequences are SEHNR and FQNEAQ (reference sequence). Trimming took 5 bases from V and 4 from J, leaving 11 bases between them. The table lists this clone with a few counts. Original analysis: Using reference gene primer amplification, nucleated cell counts were estimated. Profiling relied on immunoSEQ multiplex PCR, and the TCRdb table lists in-frame clones only, not all of them. The V and J calls and clone size come from that table; D and trimming were worked out from the DNA. The table shows around 190,000 clones, with about 79% occurring only once.

The TCR comes from a human donor in a cohort sampled during active COVID-19. The chain employs TRBV7-9 and TRBJ1-1; tentative D call: TRBD1 (5 bases). Sequenced sample: peripheral blood. For the CDR3, the DNA is TGTGCCAGCAGCCCAGTCGGGGGCACTGAAGCTTTCTTT. It specifies CASSPVGGTEAFF.